The following is a T cell receptor beta chain sequence with its context. Its cognate antigen is unknown. This entry belongs to a study of shared clonotypes between healthy human individuals. For the study at large: In total, the donors were two women and a few men aged 18 to 49. CD4 naive and CD4 memory each took three plates per donor, while CD8 naive took two and CD8 memory one.

Notes on the study in general: Sequencing depth was expected to affect clonotype sharing among donors. At large depth, rarefaction still showed sorted-subset sequencing to be incomplete.

Produced via immunoSEQ multiplex PCR; TCRdb's table is partial and in-frame only. The sample carries 1.5 million to 1.9 million clones, 98% recorded once. Germline values: CDR1 LGHNA, CDR2 YSLEER. J lost 4 bases, V lost 4 bases, and 14 bases had no gene match. This CDR3 region has 18 residues. This clonotype was obtained from a man aged 25-45 years in good health. The chain joins TRBV4-3 to TRBJ2-1, with TRBD2 matching over 9 bases. What was sequenced was naive CD4+ T cells sorted from blood. The subset was: CD45RA+ positively selected. In DNA form, the CDR3 reads TGCGCCAGCAGCCCGGGACTAGCTCTCGGCGGAGCGTACAATGAGCAGTTCTTC. Protein sequence: CASSPGLALGGAYNEQFF.